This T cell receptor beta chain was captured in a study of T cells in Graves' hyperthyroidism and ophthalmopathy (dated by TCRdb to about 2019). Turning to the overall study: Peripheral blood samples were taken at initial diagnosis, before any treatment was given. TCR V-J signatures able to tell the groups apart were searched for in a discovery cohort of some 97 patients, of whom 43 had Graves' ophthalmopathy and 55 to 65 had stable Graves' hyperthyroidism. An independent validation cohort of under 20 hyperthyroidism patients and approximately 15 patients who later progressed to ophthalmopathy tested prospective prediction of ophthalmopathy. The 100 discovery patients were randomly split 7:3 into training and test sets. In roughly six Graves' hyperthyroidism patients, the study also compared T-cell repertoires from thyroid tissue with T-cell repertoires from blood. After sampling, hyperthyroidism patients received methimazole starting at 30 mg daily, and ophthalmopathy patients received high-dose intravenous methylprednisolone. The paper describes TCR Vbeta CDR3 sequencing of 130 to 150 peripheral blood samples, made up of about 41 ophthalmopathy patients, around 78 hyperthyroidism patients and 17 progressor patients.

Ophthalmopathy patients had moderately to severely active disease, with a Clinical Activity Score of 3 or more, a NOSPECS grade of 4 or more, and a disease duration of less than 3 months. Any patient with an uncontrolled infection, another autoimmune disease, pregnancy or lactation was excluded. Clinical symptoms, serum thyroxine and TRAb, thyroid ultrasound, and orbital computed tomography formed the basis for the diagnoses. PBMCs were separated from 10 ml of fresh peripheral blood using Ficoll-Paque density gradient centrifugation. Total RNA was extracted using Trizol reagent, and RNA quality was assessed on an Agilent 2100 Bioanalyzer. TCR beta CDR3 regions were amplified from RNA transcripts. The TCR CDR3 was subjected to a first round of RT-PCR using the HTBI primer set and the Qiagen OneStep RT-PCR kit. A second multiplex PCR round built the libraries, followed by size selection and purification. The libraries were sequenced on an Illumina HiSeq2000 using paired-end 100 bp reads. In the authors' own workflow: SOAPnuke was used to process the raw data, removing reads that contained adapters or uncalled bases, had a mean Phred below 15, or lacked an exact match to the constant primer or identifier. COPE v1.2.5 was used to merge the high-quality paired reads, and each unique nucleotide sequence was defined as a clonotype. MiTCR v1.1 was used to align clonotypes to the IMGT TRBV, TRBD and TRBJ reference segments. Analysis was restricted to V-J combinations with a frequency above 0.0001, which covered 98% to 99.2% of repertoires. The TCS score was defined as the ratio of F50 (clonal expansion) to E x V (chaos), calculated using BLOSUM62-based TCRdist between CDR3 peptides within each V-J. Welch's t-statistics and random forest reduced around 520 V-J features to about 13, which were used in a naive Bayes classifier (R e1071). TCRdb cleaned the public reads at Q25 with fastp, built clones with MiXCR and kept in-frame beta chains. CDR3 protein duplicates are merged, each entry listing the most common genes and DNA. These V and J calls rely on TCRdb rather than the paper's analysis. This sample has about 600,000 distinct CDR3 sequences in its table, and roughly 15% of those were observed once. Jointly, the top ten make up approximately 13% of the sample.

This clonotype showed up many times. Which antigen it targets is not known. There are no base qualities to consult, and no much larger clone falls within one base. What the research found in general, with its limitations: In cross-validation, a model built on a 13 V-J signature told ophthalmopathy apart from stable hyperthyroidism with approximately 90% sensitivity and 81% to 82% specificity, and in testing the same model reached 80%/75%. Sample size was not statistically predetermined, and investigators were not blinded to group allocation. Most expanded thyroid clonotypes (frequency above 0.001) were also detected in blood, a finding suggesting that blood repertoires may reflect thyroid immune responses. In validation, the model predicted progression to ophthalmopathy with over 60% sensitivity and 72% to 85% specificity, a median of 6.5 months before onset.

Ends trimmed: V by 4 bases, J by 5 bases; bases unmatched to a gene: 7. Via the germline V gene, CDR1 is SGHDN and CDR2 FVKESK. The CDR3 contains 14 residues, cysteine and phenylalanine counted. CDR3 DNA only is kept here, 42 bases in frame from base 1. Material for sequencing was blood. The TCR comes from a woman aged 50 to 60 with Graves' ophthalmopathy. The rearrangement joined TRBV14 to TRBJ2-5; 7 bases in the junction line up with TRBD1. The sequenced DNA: TGTGCCAGCAGCCGAGACAGGGTGCAGGAGACCCAGTACTTC. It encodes CASSRDRVQETQYF.